Sequencing of this TCR beta chain was carried out in a study of identifying expanded T cells in peripheral blood. General study results and limits: Two-week clone count variance significantly increased as total template count grew. About 1.3 clones differed between technical replicates, versus about 16 and 19 over time.

Data came from immunoSEQ multiplex PCR; TCRdb stores just in-frame clones and leaves some out. The profile covers fewer than 85,000 clones, with about four fifths appearing a single time and 18% taken by the ten largest. Notes on this clone: What it recognizes is unknown.

No infections or other immune events were documented during collection. The clonotype originates from a person aged 18 to 70 in good health. Sequencing was performed on blood.

This CDR3 is CASPVRKTYGYTF. DNA of the CDR3: TGCGCCAGCCCGGTTCGAAAGACCTATGGCTACACCTTC. The chain employs TRBV5-1 and TRBJ1-2; D ambiguous. V was shortened by 7 bases and J by 4 bases, with 14 bases between the two germline ends. This CDR3 comprises 13 residues. CDR1 and CDR2 (germline): SGHRS, YFSETQ. The full variable domain, completed using reference TRBV5-1 and TRBJ1-2, is KAGVTQTPRYLIKTRGQQVTLSCSPISGHRSVSWYQQTPGQGLQFLFEYFSETQRNKGNFPGRFSGRQFSNSRSEMNVSTLELGDSALYLCASPVRKTYGYTFGSGTRLTVV.